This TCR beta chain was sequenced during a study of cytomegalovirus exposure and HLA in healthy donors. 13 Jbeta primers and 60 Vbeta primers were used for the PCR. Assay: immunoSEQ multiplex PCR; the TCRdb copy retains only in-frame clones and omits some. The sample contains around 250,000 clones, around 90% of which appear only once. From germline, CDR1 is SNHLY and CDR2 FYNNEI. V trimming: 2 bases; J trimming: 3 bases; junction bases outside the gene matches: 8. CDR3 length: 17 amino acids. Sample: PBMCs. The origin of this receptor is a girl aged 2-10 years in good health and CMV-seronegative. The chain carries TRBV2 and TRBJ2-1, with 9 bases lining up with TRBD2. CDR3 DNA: TGTGCCAGCAGTGAACGGCTAGCGGGGAGTTACTACAATGAGCAGTTCTTC. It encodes CASSERLAGSYYNEQFF.